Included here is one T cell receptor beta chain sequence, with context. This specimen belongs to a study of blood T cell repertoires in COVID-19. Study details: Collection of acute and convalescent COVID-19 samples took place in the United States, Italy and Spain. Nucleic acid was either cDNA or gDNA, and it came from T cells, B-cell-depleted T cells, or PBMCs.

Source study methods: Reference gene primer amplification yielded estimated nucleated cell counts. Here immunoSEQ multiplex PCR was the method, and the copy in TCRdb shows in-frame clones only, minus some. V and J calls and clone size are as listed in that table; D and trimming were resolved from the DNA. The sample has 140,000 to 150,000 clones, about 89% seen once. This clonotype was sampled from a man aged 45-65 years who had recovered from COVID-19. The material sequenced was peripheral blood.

As DNA, the CDR3 is TGTGCCAGCAGTCGACAGGGATCCAACACTGAAGCTTTCTTT. As protein: CASSRQGSNTEAFF. This chain uses TRBV6-5 with TRBJ1-1; TRBD1 matches at 7 bases. From germline, CDR1 is MNHEY and CDR2 SVGAGI. The CDR3 is 14 amino acids. V shed 5 bases and J 2 bases; nucleotides not matched to a gene: 5.